The 29 T cell receptor beta chains reported below all come from one sample, sequenced in a study of T cells in Graves' hyperthyroidism and ophthalmopathy. From RNA transcripts, TCR beta CDR3 regions were amplified. A set of HTBI primers served as the primers for a first-round RT-PCR of the TCR CDR3. TCRdb itself ran the multiplex PCR reads through MiXCR, one entry per CDR3 protein. The sample includes 550,000 to 800,000 distinct CDR3 sequences, 15% to 20% of them seen just once. Sequencing was done on a sample of blood. All receptors come from a man aged 18 to 29 with Graves' hyperthyroidism.

This clonotype was counted ten times or more. V is TRBV12-3 or TRBV12-4 and J is TRBJ2-7; TRBD1 aligns across 7 bases. V shed 1 base, J shed 4 bases, and the junction held 4 bases outside the gene matches. The length of the CDR3 is 14 residues. CDR3 protein: CASSLVDRVYEQYF. CDR3 bases: TGTGCCAGCAGTTTAGTTGACAGGGTTTACGAGCAGTACTTC.

V usage is TRBV19 and J usage is TRBJ2-7; TRBD2 is a possible D gene (6 bases). Trimming left V 4 bases short and J 5 bases short, with 18 bases between. The CDR3 is 15 residues long. Germline lookup yields CDR1 LNHDA and CDR2 SQIVND (reference sequence). The DNA of the CDR3 is TGTGCCAGTAGTACCATGGGACTGTCTAGGGACGAGCAGTACTTC. Its translation: CASSTMGLSRDEQYF. Using reference TRBV19 and TRBJ2-7 for the parts outside the CDR3, the full variable domain is DGGITQSPKYLFRKEGQNVTLSCEQNLNHDAMYWYRQDPGQGLRLIYYSQIVNDFQKGDIAEGYSVSREKKESFPLTVTSAQKNPTAFYLCASSTMGLSRDEQYFGPGTRLTVT.

This clonotype was seen repeatedly, ten times or more. The chain has TRBV30 and TRBJ2-7; 9 positions agree with TRBD1. Germline CDR1 is GTSNPN and CDR2 is SVGIG (reference sequence). V lost 3 bases and J lost 3; bases outside the gene matches: 12. CDR3 length equals 16 residues. The CDR3 nucleotides read TGTGCCTGGAGCAGACTTCCGGGACAGGGACTCTACGAGCAGTACTTC. Its translation: CAWSRLPGQGLYEQYF.

This clonotype was counted ten times or more. The chain links TRBV10-3 to TRBJ2-7; 12 nucleotides agree with TRBD2. There are 14 residues in the CDR3. Germline loops: CDR1 ENHRY, CDR2 SYGVKD. V shed 6 bases, J shed 4 bases, and the junction held 4 bases outside the gene matches. CDR3 in DNA: TGTGCCATCAGAGGGACTAGCGGGCCTTACGAGCAGTACTTC. Translating it yields CAIRGTSGPYEQYF.

This clonotype was found many times. The rearrangement links TRBV28 to TRBJ1-1; 8 bases are a match to TRBD1. CDR3 length equals 16 residues. The V gene's germline CDR1 is MDHEN and CDR2 SYDVKM. The ends lost 5 bases at V and 4 bases at J; junction bases unmatched: 12. As DNA, the CDR3 is TGTGCCAGCAGTATTGGACAGGGAATAAGTTCCACTGAAGCTTTCTTT. It yields the protein CASSIGQGISSTEAFF.

This clonotype was counted between two and nine times. The chain is built from TRBV4-1 and TRBJ2-7; possible D gene TRBD2, 5 bases. V was trimmed by 4 bases and J by 2 bases, leaving 15 bases between them. Germline V gives CDR1 MGHRA, CDR2 YSYEKL. The CDR3 loop spans 15 amino acids. DNA of the CDR3: TGCGCCAGCAGCCCTTCTCCTAGCTGGACCTACGAGCAGTACTTC. Translated, it gives CASSPSPSWTYEQYF.

This clonotype was seen a few times. The rearrangement uses TRBV5-5 and TRBJ1-5, with unresolved D. CDR1 is SGHKS, CDR2 YYEKEE, per germline (reference sequence). The CDR3 covers 15 residues. Trimming shortened V by 4 bases and J by 0 bases, and 11 bases separated the two germline ends. The CDR3 bases are TGTGCCAGCAGCCGTAACGGGGTTAGCAATCAGCCCCAGCATTTT. This sequence encodes CASSRNGVSNQPQHF. The full variable domain, with the rest looked up from reference TRBV5-5 and TRBJ1-5, is DAGVTQSPTHLIKTRGQQVTLRCSPISGHKSVSWYQQVLGQGPQFIFQYYEKEERGRGNFPDRFSARQFPNYSSELNVNALLLGDSALYLCASSRNGVSNQPQHFGDGTRLSIL.

This clonotype was recorded at least ten times. J is TRBJ2-7 and V is TRBV30; 8 bases agree with TRBD1. The CDR3 is 14 residues long. Germline V gives CDR1 GTSNPN, CDR2 SVGIG (reference sequence). The junction had 6 bases not matched to a gene; V was cut back by 0 bases and J by 5 bases. The CDR3 nucleotides are TGTGCCTGGAGTGTAGGGGGACAGGTGGACGAGCAGTACTTC. It translates to CAWSVGGQVDEQYF.

The V and J genes are TRBV7-2 and TRBJ2-2, with D uncertain. The CDR3 length is 14 residues. Germline V gene data show CDR1 as SGHTA and CDR2 as FQGNSA. V dropped 5 bases and J dropped 5 bases, with 12 bases sitting between them. The CDR3 reads CASSPPLPTGELFF. The CDR3 nucleotides read TGTGCCAGCAGCCCCCCTTTGCCAACCGGGGAGCTGTTTTTT.

The V and J genes are TRBV20-1 and TRBJ2-1; 9 bases are shared with TRBD2. This CDR3 is 15 amino acids long. With 6 bases clipped from V and 5 bases from J, the junction kept 11 bases outside the gene matches. Germline CDR1 and CDR2: DFQATT and SNEGSKA (reference sequence). The CDR3 nucleotides read TGCAGTGCCAAACTCGGGACTAGCAACGACAATGAGCAGTTCTTC. Amino acids: CSAKLGTSNDNEQFF.

This clonotype has just a few counts. V usage is TRBV20-1 and J usage is TRBJ1-2; possible D gene TRBD1, 5 bases. The germline V gene encodes CDR1 DFQATT and CDR2 SNEGSKA (reference sequence). V was cut by 4 bases and J by 12 bases, with 18 bases left in between. This CDR3 has 12 amino acids. CDR3 sequence (DNA): TGCAGTGCTATTCGGGGGGAGGAGAGGGACACCTTC. Amino acid sequence: CSAIRGEERDTF.

As to this clonotype: This may stem from a read error, because a much larger clone lies one nucleotide away. The chain combines TRBV11-2 with TRBJ2-7, with 12 nucleotides matching TRBD2. Germline V CDR1 and CDR2: SGHAT, FQNNGV. The CDR3 sequence is 15 residues long. Here the CDR3 reads CASSFGTSGFYERYF. The CDR3 coding sequence is TGTGCCAGCAGCTTCGGGACTAGCGGGTTTTACGAGCGGTACTTC.

This clonotype was seen many times. The chain uses TRBV6-1 and TRBJ1-1, with 8 bases matching TRBD1. The CDR3 is made up of 15 amino acids. Losses at the gene ends were 5 bases for V and 5 bases for J; bases not matched to a gene: 10. CDR1 MNHNS and CDR2 SASEGT come from the germline V gene. The CDR3 sequence is CASSSTGGRWTEAFF. In DNA, the CDR3 is TGTGCCAGCAGTTCTACAGGGGGGAGATGGACTGAAGCTTTCTTT.

This clonotype was seen only a few times. The chain carries TRBV5-1 and TRBJ2-7, with 10 bases matching TRBD2. This CDR3 has 15 residues. The trim removed 3 bases at V and 4 bases at J, leaving 7 bases unmatched. Per the germline V gene, CDR1 is SGHRS and CDR2 is YFSETQ. CDR3 sequence: CASSSTGTSAYEQYF. In nucleotides, the CDR3 is TGCGCCAGCAGCTCTACCGGGACTAGCGCTTACGAGCAGTACTTC. The full variable domain, with the rest looked up from reference TRBV5-1 and TRBJ2-7, is KAGVTQTPRYLIKTRGQQVTLSCSPISGHRSVSWYQQTPGQGLQFLFEYFSETQRNKGNFPGRFSGRQFSNSRSEMNVSTLELGDSALYLCASSSTGTSAYEQYFGPGTRLTVT.

The genes are TRBV15 and TRBJ2-1, with 9 positions matching TRBD2. Germline V gives CDR1 LNHNV, CDR2 YYDKDF (reference sequence). Trimming at V came to 1 base and at J to 6 bases, leaving 4 bases not matched to a gene. The CDR3 sequence is 15 residues long. The CDR3: CATSRGLADINEQFF. DNA for the CDR3: TGTGCCACCAGCAGAGGACTAGCGGATATCAATGAGCAGTTCTTC.

Ten or more counts support this clonotype. V usage is TRBV6-2 or TRBV6-3 and J usage is TRBJ2-7; TRBD2 aligns across 11 bases. J lost 4 bases, V lost 5 bases, and 13 bases had no gene match. CDR3 length: 17 amino acids. Germline V gives CDR1 MNHEY, CDR2 SVGEGT. Written as DNA, the CDR3 is TGTGCCAGCAGTCCGATTCTAGCGGGAGGCAAGTCATACGAGCAGTACTTC. Its protein is CASSPILAGGKSYEQYF.

The chain uses TRBV7-3 and TRBJ2-1; D gene ambiguous. The CDR3 sequence is 13 residues long. Germline V lookup: CDR1 SGHTA, CDR2 FQGTGA. The V gene lost 5 bases and the J gene lost 4 bases, with 9 bases spanning the gap. The CDR3 coding sequence is TGTGCCAGCAGCCTCGACAATTACAATGAGCAGTTCTTC. Its translation: CASSLDNYNEQFF.

This clonotype was recorded at least ten times. The chain combines TRBV2 with TRBJ2-1; D unclear. Per germline, CDR1 SNHLY and CDR2 FYNNEI. The CDR3 contains 15 residues. V gave up 3 bases and J gave up 8 bases, with 17 bases separating them. The CDR3 sequence: CASSEPNFQVDEQFF. CDR3 DNA: TGTGCCAGCAGTGAGCCCAACTTTCAGGTTGATGAGCAGTTCTTC.

This clonotype was recorded at least ten times. J is TRBJ1-2 and V is TRBV11-3; TRBD1 might be the D (6 bases). V lost 3 bases, J lost 2 bases, and 10 bases lay in between. Germline values: CDR1 SGHNT, CDR2 YENEEA. The CDR3 extends over 14 amino acids. For the CDR3, the DNA is TGTGCCAGCAGCTTGGGGGCAGAAAACTATGGCTACACCTTC. This codes for CASSLGAENYGYTF.

This clonotype has a handful of counts. This chain joins TRBV4-1 and TRBJ2-7; no clear D gene. This CDR3 has 15 amino acids. CDR1 is MGHRA and CDR2 is YSYEKL in the germline V gene. V was pared by 0 bases and J by 3 bases, with 12 bases between. CDR3 nucleotide sequence: TGCGCCAGCAGCCAAGAGGTGGGTCGGATCTACGAGCAGTACTTC. Its protein is CASSQEVGRIYEQYF.

Comments on this clonotype: This likely comes from a read error, as the CDR3 has no conserved phenylalanine or tryptophan at its end. This rearrangement joins TRBV6-1 to TRBJ1-5, with 9 bases fitting TRBD1. Trimming at V came to 6 bases and at J to 5 bases, leaving 11 bases not matched to a gene. The CDR3 loop spans 16 amino acids. The germline gives CDR1 MNHNS, CDR2 SASEGT. The CDR3 loop is CASSEGQGRLDQPQHS. DNA of the CDR3: TGTGCCAGCAGCGAGGGACAGGGAAGGTTGGATCAGCCCCAGCATTCT.

The table lists this clonotype with a few counts. V is TRBV20-1 and J is TRBJ2-7; 7 nucleotides line up with TRBD1. The CDR3 spans 13 residues. V dropped 7 bases and J dropped 0; count of bases not matched to a gene: 6. In germline, CDR1 is DFQATT, CDR2 SNEGSKA (reference sequence). CDR3 amino acids: CSVKGQRSYEQYF. The DNA for the CDR3 is TGCAGTGTTAAGGGACAGCGCTCCTACGAGCAGTACTTC.

This clonotype was seen at least ten times. The V gene is TRBV18, the J gene TRBJ2-1; D call uncertain. Germline assignment: CDR1 KGHSH and CDR2 LQKENI. The CDR3 consists of 15 residues. V gave up 1 base and J gave up 1 base, with 8 bases separating them. The CDR3 here is CASSPLGGSYNEQFF. CDR3 sequence (DNA): TGTGCCAGCTCACCACTGGGTGGATCCTACAATGAGCAGTTCTTC.

This clonotype was observed a few times. V usage is TRBV5-5 and J usage is TRBJ2-6, with D perhaps matching TRBD1 (6 bases). The CDR3 loop spans 18 amino acids. Germline V gene sequence: CDR1 SGHKS, CDR2 YYEKEE (reference sequence). V lost 2 bases to trimming and J lost 0 bases, with 15 bases between them. The DNA of the CDR3 is TGTGCCAGCAGCTTAGGAACAGGGAACCCCTCTGGGGCCAACGTCCTGACTTTC. This sequence encodes CASSLGTGNPSGANVLTF. The variable domain in full, completed from reference TRBV5-5 and TRBJ2-6, reads DAGVTQSPTHLIKTRGQQVTLRCSPISGHKSVSWYQQVLGQGPQFIFQYYEKEERGRGNFPDRFSARQFPNYSSELNVNALLLGDSALYLCASSLGTGNPSGANVLTFGAGSRLTVL.

In this sample, this clonotype turned up many times. The chain recombines TRBV6-2 or TRBV6-3 with TRBJ2-5; maybe TRBD2 (5 bases). CDR3 length: 14 amino acids. The germline V and J ends were trimmed by 2 bases and 4 bases, with 11 bases remaining between them. CDR1 is MNHEY, CDR2 SVGEGT, per germline. CDR3 protein: CASSYARRRETQYF. The DNA for the CDR3 is TGTGCCAGCAGTTACGCGCGGAGGCGAGAGACCCAGTACTTC.

The chain employs TRBV4-1 and TRBJ2-1; TRBD1 is a possible D gene (5 bases). CDR1 and CDR2 (germline): MGHRA, YSYEKL. V was pared by 0 bases and J by 7 bases, with 13 bases between. There are 15 residues in the CDR3. Here the CDR3 DNA reads TGCGCCAGCAGCCAAGAGGGCAGGGTGGGGAATGAGCAGTTCTTC. Its translation: CASSQEGRVGNEQFF.

This clonotype was seen at least ten times. This chain connects TRBV6-1 to TRBJ2-7, with D perhaps matching TRBD2 (6 bases). This CDR3 is built from 15 residues. The V gene lost 7 bases and the J gene lost 3 bases, with 19 bases spanning the gap. Germline V gene data show CDR1 as MNHNS and CDR2 as SASEGT. Written as DNA, the CDR3 is TGTGCCAGCAAAAGGGACTTCAGGTCCCTCTACGAGCAGTACTTC. It yields the protein CASKRDFRSLYEQYF.

This clonotype has just a few counts. The chain uses TRBV5-8 and TRBJ2-1, with 12 bases fitting TRBD2. This CDR3 spans 15 amino acids. V lost 4 bases to trimming and J lost 6 bases; unmatched junction nucleotides: 5. Germline V CDR1 and CDR2: SGHTS, YDEGEE. This CDR3 reads CASSIGLAGSNEQFF. The CDR3 nucleotides are TGTGCCAGCAGCATAGGACTAGCGGGATCCAATGAGCAGTTCTTC.

V and J are TRBV27 and TRBJ1-6; D is unclear. The CDR3 spans 14 residues. V shed 3 bases and J shed 8 bases, with 11 bases lying between them. Germline CDR1 and CDR2: MNHEY and SMNVEV (reference sequence). The CDR3 DNA reads as TGTGCCAGCAGTTTCCCTGGTTGGGATTCACCCCTCCACTTT. Translation: CASSFPGWDSPLHF.